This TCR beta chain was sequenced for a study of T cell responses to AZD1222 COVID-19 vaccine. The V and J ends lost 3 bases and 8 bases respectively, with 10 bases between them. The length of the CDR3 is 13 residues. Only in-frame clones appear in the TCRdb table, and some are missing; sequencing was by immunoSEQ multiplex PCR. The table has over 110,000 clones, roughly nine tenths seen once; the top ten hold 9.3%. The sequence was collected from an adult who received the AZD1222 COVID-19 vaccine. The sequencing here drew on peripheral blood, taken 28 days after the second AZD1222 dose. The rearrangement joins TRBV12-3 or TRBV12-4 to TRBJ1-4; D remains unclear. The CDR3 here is CASSFLRGEKLFF. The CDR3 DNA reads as TGTGCCAGCAGTTTTCTTCGGGGAGAAAAACTGTTTTTT.